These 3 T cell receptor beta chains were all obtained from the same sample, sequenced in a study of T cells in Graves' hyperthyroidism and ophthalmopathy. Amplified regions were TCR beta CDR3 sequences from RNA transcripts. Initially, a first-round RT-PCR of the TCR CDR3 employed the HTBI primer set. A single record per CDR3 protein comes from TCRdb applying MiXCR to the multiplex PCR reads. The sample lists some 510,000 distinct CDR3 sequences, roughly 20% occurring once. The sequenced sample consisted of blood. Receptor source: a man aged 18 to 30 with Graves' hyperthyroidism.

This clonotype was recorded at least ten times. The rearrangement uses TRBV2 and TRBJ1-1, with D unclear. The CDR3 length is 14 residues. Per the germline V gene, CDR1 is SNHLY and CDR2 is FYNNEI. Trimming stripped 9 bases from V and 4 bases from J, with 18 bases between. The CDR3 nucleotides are TGTGCCAGTTGCCTCTCCCCTGGGTTCACTGAAGCTTTCTTT. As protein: CASCLSPGFTEAFF.

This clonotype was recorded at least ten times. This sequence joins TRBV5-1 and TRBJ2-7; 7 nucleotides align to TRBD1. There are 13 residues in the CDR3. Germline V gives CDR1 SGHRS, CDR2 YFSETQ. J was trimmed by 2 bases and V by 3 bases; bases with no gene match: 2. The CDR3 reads CASSSGTAYEQYF. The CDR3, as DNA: TGCGCCAGCAGCTCCGGGACAGCCTACGAGCAGTACTTC.

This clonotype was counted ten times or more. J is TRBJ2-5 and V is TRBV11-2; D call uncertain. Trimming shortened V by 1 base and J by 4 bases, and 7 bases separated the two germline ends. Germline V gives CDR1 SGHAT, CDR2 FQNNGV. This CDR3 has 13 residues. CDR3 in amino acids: CASSLVPTETQYF. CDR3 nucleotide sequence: TGTGCCAGCAGCTTAGTCCCCACAGAGACCCAGTACTTC.